Listed below are T cell receptor beta chains from one sample, sequenced in a study of blood T cell repertoires in COVID-19. Sequenced by immunoSEQ multiplex PCR; TCRdb stores in-frame clones only, minus some. This table holds 470,000 or so clones, around 88% found once. The sample comprised peripheral blood. All receptors derive from a young woman with acute or convalescent COVID-19. CDR3s include the opening cysteine and the closing phenylalanine or tryptophan. The D gene is left open where the match is weak. Some rows have no size entry. The others give once, few or many, or a class for an expanded clone.

clone_size | d_call | j_call | v_call | cdr3_aa | cdr3_nt
NA | TRBD1 | TRBJ2-1 | TRBV9 | CASTVGGTGFNEQFF | TGTGCCAGCACCGTAGGTGGGACAGGGTTCAATGAGCAGTTCTTC
few | NA | TRBJ1-5 | TRBV10-1 | CATQASDIGTTNQPQHF | TGCGCCACCCAGGCCTCGGACATCGGTACGACCAATCAGCCCCAGCATTTT
few | TRBD1 | TRBJ1-2 | TRBV2 | CASTEEYRGGYTF | TGTGCCAGCACCGAGGAATACAGGGGGGGCTACACCTTC
once | NA | TRBJ2-3 | TRBV5-1 | CASSLEPATQYF | TGCGCCAGCAGCTTGGAGCCCGCTACGCAGTATTTT
NA | NA | TRBJ2-3 | TRBV4-1 | CASSQVVTGTDTQYF | TGCGCCAGCAGCCAAGTGGTGACAGGCACAGATACGCAGTATTTT
NA | TRBD1 | TRBJ1-1 | TRBV5-1 | CASSWRDRDTEAFF | TGCGCCAGCAGCTGGCGGGACAGGGACACTGAAGCTTTCTTT
once | TRBD1 | TRBJ1-3 | TRBV23-1 | CASLQGAEGNTIYF | TGCGCCAGTCTTCAGGGGGCGGAAGGAAACACCATATATTTT
NA | TRBD1 | TRBJ2-5 | TRBV7-7 | CASSLAVGGLETQYF | TGTGCCAGCAGCTTAGCGGTAGGGGGCCTGGAGACCCAGTACTTC
once | TRBD1 | TRBJ1-2 | TRBV7-8 | CASSRNRGPGTF | TGTGCCAGCAGCCGCAACAGGGGGCCGGGCACCTTC
NA | TRBD1 | TRBJ1-6 | TRBV7-9 | CASSPVGTGDSPLHF | TGTGCCAGCAGCCCGGTAGGGACAGGGGATTCACCCCTCCACTTT
NA | NA | TRBJ2-7 | TRBV7-2 | CASSLAPQGGYEQYF | TGTGCCAGCAGCTTAGCGCCGCAGGGGGGCTACGAGCAGTACTTC
NA | TRBD1 | TRBJ1-2 | TRBV5-8 | CASSLSTLTGEDGYTF | TGTGCCAGCAGCTTGTCCACCTTGACAGGGGAAGATGGCTACACCTTC
NA | TRBD1 | TRBJ1-4 | TRBV5-6 | CASSLRTGGREKLFF | TGTGCCAGCAGCCTAAGAACAGGGGGCCGAGAAAAACTGTTTTTT
once | TRBD1 | TRBJ1-5 | TRBV10-2 | CATRDSYSNQPQHF | TGCGCCACCAGGGACAGTTATAGCAATCAGCCCCAGCATTTT
few | NA | TRBJ1-6 | TRBV30 | CAWRLGVRNSPLHF | TGTGCCTGGAGATTGGGAGTTCGAAATTCACCCCTCCACTTT
NA | NA | TRBJ1-5 | TRBV25-1 | CASSKGGGQPQHF | TGTGCCAGCAGTAAGGGGGGGGGTCAGCCCCAGCATTTT
NA | NA | TRBJ1-2 | TRBV29-1 | CSVLRADRNYGYTF | TGCAGCGTTCTTAGGGCGGACAGAAACTATGGCTACACCTTC
once | TRBD1 | TRBJ2-7 | TRBV11-2 | CASSLGTGSYEQYF | TGTGCCAGCAGCTTAGGGACAGGGTCCTACGAGCAGTACTTC
NA | TRBD1 | TRBJ2-7 | TRBV10-3 | CAISEAGTGLYEQYF | TGTGCCATCAGTGAGGCCGGGACAGGACTCTACGAGCAGTACTTC
NA | NA | TRBJ2-1 | TRBV29-1 | CSVDAGLDYNEQFF | TGCAGCGTTGATGCCGGACTGGATTACAATGAGCAGTTCTTC
NA | NA | TRBJ1-6 | TRBV27 | CASSLSDRSSPLHF | TGTGCCAGCAGTTTGAGCGACAGGTCGTCACCCCTCCACTTT
NA | TRBD2 | TRBJ2-5 | TRBV28 | CASRSNSGGNQETQYF | TGTGCCAGCAGGTCAAATAGCGGGGGGAACCAAGAGACCCAGTACTTC
NA | TRBD1 | TRBJ1-1 | TRBV28 | CASREDYTGTGGTEAFF | TGTGCCAGCAGGGAAGACTATACCGGGACAGGGGGCACTGAAGCTTTCTTT
NA | NA | TRBJ2-1 | TRBV3-1/TRBV3-2 | CASSQDLRSSYNEQFF | TGTGCCAGCAGCCAAGATCTGCGGAGCTCCTACAATGAGCAGTTCTTC
NA | NA | TRBJ2-2 | TRBV5-8 | CASSLEAGITGELFF | TGTGCCAGCAGCTTGGAGGCAGGGATCACCGGGGAGCTGTTTTTT
NA | NA | TRBJ1-6 | TRBV3-1/TRBV3-2 | CASSHGGGDSPLHF | TGTGCCAGCAGCCACGGAGGGGGGGATTCACCCCTCCACTTT
NA | TRBD2 | TRBJ2-3 | TRBV7-2 | CASSLGPAGTSTDTQYF | TGTGCCAGCAGCTTAGGGCCAGCGGGGACTAGCACAGATACGCAGTATTTT
NA | NA | TRBJ1-4 | TRBV5-4 | CASSLIIQGSEKLFF | TGTGCCAGCAGCTTGATTATACAGGGCAGTGAAAAACTGTTTTTT
NA | NA | TRBJ1-5 | TRBV19 | CASGGLGIGSNQPQHF | TGTGCCAGTGGGGGACTTGGGATAGGGAGCAATCAGCCCCAGCATTTT
NA | TRBD2 | TRBJ2-7 | TRBV2 | CASTGGGAYEQYF | TGTGCCAGCACCGGCGGGGGGGCTTACGAGCAGTACTTC
NA | NA | TRBJ1-5 | TRBV7-8 | CASSPLSHPQHF | TGTGCCAGCAGCCCTTTGAGCCATCCCCAGCATTTT
NA | TRBD1 | TRBJ1-6 | TRBV2 | CASSQTGGDSPLHF | TGTGCCAGCAGTCAGACAGGGGGCGATTCACCCCTCCACTTT
NA | NA | TRBJ1-1 | TRBV5-6 | CASSLERGWNTEAFF | TGTGCCAGCAGCTTGGAGCGGGGATGGAACACTGAAGCTTTCTTT
NA | TRBD1 | TRBJ1-6 | TRBV4-1 | CASSQEQGLSPLHF | TGCGCCAGCAGCCAAGAACAGGGGTTATCACCCCTCCACTTT
NA | TRBD2 | TRBJ2-5 | TRBV19 | CASSFSGGAFQETQYF | TGTGCCAGTAGTTTTAGCGGGGGGGCCTTCCAAGAGACCCAGTACTTC
NA | TRBD2 | TRBJ2-7 | TRBV3-1/TRBV3-2 | CASSQGGGAYEQYF | TGTGCCAGCAGCCAGGGCGGGGGGGCCTACGAGCAGTACTTC
few | NA | TRBJ1-5 | TRBV5-8 | CASSFNNQPQHF | TGTGCCAGCAGCTTCAATAATCAGCCCCAGCATTTT
NA | NA | TRBJ1-5 | TRBV10-2 | CASSDRGGQSNQPQHF | TGCGCCAGCAGTGATAGGGGAGGGCAAAGCAATCAGCCCCAGCATTTT
NA | TRBD1 | TRBJ2-5 | TRBV6-5 | CASRGGQGMKTQYF | TGTGCCAGCAGGGGCGGACAGGGGATGAAGACCCAGTACTTC
NA | TRBD1 | TRBJ2-7 | TRBV7-8 | CASSLPGQGSSYEQYF | TGTGCCAGCAGCTTGCCGGGACAGGGGAGCTCCTACGAGCAGTACTTC
NA | NA | TRBJ2-3 | TRBV5-4 | CASSPQRGTTDTQYF | TGTGCCAGCAGTCCCCAAAGGGGAACGACAGATACGCAGTATTTT
NA | TRBD1 | TRBJ2-7 | TRBV10-3 | CAISEARGPSYEQYF | TGTGCCATCAGTGAGGCGAGGGGGCCCTCCTACGAGCAGTACTTC
NA | TRBD1 | TRBJ1-1 | TRBV6-2/TRBV6-3 | CASSPTGKAEAFF | TGTGCCAGCAGCCCGACAGGGAAGGCTGAAGCTTTCTTT